This T cell receptor (beta chain) appears in the sequencing data of a study of OX40 agonist ivuxolimab in advanced cancers. The table came from immunoSEQ multiplex PCR; TCRdb's copy has only in-frame clones and leaves some out. The table shows tens of thousands of clones, with 85% to 95% occurring only once. Remarks on this clone: The antigen is unknown.

Study outcomes and limitations: In the expanded peripheral T cells, antigen specificity was never determined.

The sample was CD4+ or CD8+ T cells sorted from blood, taken in a trial of the OX40 agonist ivuxolimab. The TCR originated in an adult with an advanced solid tumor such as melanoma, head and neck, liver or kidney cancer.

CDR3 residues: CSVDMGQGYTF. The CDR3 DNA follows: TGCAGCGTTGATATGGGGCAAGGCTACACCTTC. This chain joins TRBV29-1 and TRBJ1-2, with D perhaps matching TRBD1 (5 bases). This CDR3 spans 11 amino acids. Germline CDR1 is SQVTM and CDR2 is ANQGSEA. V was cut by 3 bases and J by 8 bases, with 10 bases left in between.